Described below is a single T cell receptor (beta chain) sequence and its context. The data belong to a study of blood T cells in healthy people across ages. It was with a sample-barcoded 5' primer and a J-beta primer mix that a second PCR of roughly 7 to 12 cycles was run. TCRdb reanalysed the 5' RACE reads using MiXCR and keeps one entry per CDR3 protein. The sample contains some 760,000 distinct CDR3 sequences, 25% of which appear only once. The data also belong to a second study, concerning T cells of mothers and their children.

The TCR comes from a boy between 5 and 17 years old in good health. Specimen: blood.

In DNA form, the CDR3 reads TGCGCCAGCAGCCCCCGGGGGACACCGTACAATGAGCAGTTCTTC. Translated: CASSPRGTPYNEQFF. The chain combines TRBV4-1 with TRBJ2-5, with D perhaps being TRBD1 or TRBD2 (6 bases each). The DNA end is a closer match to TRBJ2-1, so the J assignment may be wrong. The CDR3 extends over 15 amino acids. The germline gives CDR1 MGHRA, CDR2 YSYEKL.